Below are 8 T cell receptor beta chains sequenced from a single sample in a study of regulatory T cells in long-lasting Graves disease. Time point denoted: newly diagnosed GD, antithyroid drugs for less than 3 months. Researchers made the TCR library from RNA that was extracted from PBMCs. For TCR beta, libraries came from iRepertoire HTBI primers and Arm-PCR of CDR3 regions. TCRdb reanalysed the multiplex PCR reads using MiXCR and keeps one entry per CDR3 protein. The top ten hold approximately 9.3% of the sample, which has 450,000 to 600,000 distinct CDR3 sequences, around an eighth seen once. Another study also made use of these data, one on T cells in Graves' hyperthyroidism and ophthalmopathy.

The material was peripheral blood mononuclear cells (PBMCs), obtained at new diagnosis, from a patient treated with antithyroid drugs. The receptors stem from a young man with Graves disease.

This clonotype was detected many times. This sequence joins TRBV9 and TRBJ2-3; D is possibly TRBD1 or TRBD2 (5 bases each). The CDR3 spans 17 residues. Germline V gives CDR1 SGDLS, CDR2 YYNGEE. The V end was cut by 0 bases, the J end by 4 bases, with 18 bases between. The CDR3 here is CASSVGDGTLTSDTQYF. The CDR3 DNA reads as TGTGCCAGCAGCGTAGGTGATGGGACCCTCACTTCAGATACGCAGTATTTT.

This clonotype has a count of ten or more. The chain recombines TRBV6-1 with TRBJ1-2; the D gene is possibly TRBD1 (6 bases). The germline CDR1 and CDR2 sequences are MNHNS and SASEGT. There are 14 residues in the CDR3. V lost 3 bases and J 1 base, leaving 9 bases between the germline ends. The CDR3 loop is CASSDLQGNYGYTF. CDR3 coding DNA: TGTGCCAGCAGTGATCTACAGGGTAACTATGGCTACACCTTC.

This clonotype occurred many times. V and J are TRBV18 and TRBJ1-1; D is possibly TRBD1 (6 bases). V lost 2 bases, J lost 5 bases, and 12 bases lay in between. The length of the CDR3 is 14 residues. Germline CDR1 reads KGHSH; CDR2 reads LQKENI. In DNA form, the CDR3 reads TGTGCCAGCTCACCATTGGACAGTGGGACTGAAGCTTTCTTT. Translated: CASSPLDSGTEAFF.

V usage is TRBV29-1 and J usage is TRBJ2-4; D is undetermined. Germline CDR1 is SQVTM and CDR2 is ANQGSEA. V lost 5 bases and J 2 bases, leaving 10 bases between the germline ends. This CDR3 is 13 amino acids long. The CDR3 region has the DNA TGCAGCGTTCTTCATCTAACCAAAAACATTCAGTACTTC. It codes for CSVLHLTKNIQYF.

This clonotype occurred many times. Sequence at one end of the junction differs from germline and may be a read error. This rearrangement joins TRBV4-1 to TRBJ1-5; 7 bases are shared with TRBD1. The CDR3 is made up of 14 amino acids. The germline V gene encodes CDR1 MGHRA and CDR2 YSYEKL. The CDR3 coding sequence is TGTGCCAGCAGTCCCGGGACAGGCAATCAGCCCCAGCATTTT. This translates into CASSPGTGNQPQHF.

V usage is TRBV5-1 and J usage is TRBJ2-1; 7 positions match TRBD1. The CDR3 extends over 17 amino acids. V shed 4 bases and J 8 bases; nucleotides not matched to a gene: 18. Germline V gene sequence: CDR1 SGHRS, CDR2 YFSETQ. The CDR3 region is CASSVRGPIRILYEQFF. CDR3 nucleotides: TGCGCCAGCAGCGTAAGGGGGCCAATTAGAATCTTGTATGAGCAGTTCTTC.

This clonotype was seen just once. This chain connects TRBV29-1 to TRBJ1-1, with D perhaps TRBD1 (6 bases). The germline V and J ends were trimmed by 6 bases and 4 bases, with 15 bases remaining between them. The germline V gene has CDR1 SQVTM and CDR2 ANQGSEA. This CDR3 is built from 13 residues. CDR3: CSVAQTDSTEAFF. The DNA for the CDR3 is TGCAGCGTCGCCCAGACGGACAGCACTGAAGCTTTCTTT.

The chain carries TRBV5-4 and TRBJ2-3; the D call may be TRBD1 or TRBD2 (6 bases each). V was trimmed by 4 bases and J by 3 bases, leaving 15 bases between them. This CDR3 has 15 residues. From germline, CDR1 is SGHNT and CDR2 YYREEE (reference sequence). In DNA, the CDR3 is TGTGCCAGCAGCCACGGGGGCTTCGGGACAGATACGCAGTATTTT. Protein product: CASSHGGFGTDTQYF.